This T cell receptor beta chain was sequenced during a study of T-cell memory formation after mild COVID-19 (dated by TCRdb to the early 2020s). Notes on the research overall: TCR sequence clusters from the two donors were found to be largely donor specific. T-cell clones expanding and contracting after mild COVID-19 in two donors were tracked by longitudinal TCRalpha and TCRbeta repertoire sequencing. The cohort was made up of two young adult volunteers, one female and one male, who were previously healthy.

General conclusions and limits of the study: Clones contracting from day 15 to 85 had balanced CD4/CD8 phenotypes, while a second wave expanding from day 15 to 37 was biased towards CD4+. Only two mild cases were covered in the study, and larger cohorts including severe cases with pre-infection samples were considered necessary. Some responding clones were detected in pre-infection memory, suggesting pre-existing cross-reactive memory T cells joined the SARS-CoV-2 response. Contracting CD4+ clones turned up mainly in the CM and EM memory subsets, whereas EMRA was where CD8+ clones were enriched. The second-wave clones that peaked on day 37 were not confirmed to be SARS-CoV-2 specific.

Ficoll-Paque density gradient centrifugation was the method used to isolate PBMCs. The sequencer listed for this sample is Illumina NovaSeq 6000. TCRalpha and TCRbeta cDNA libraries were built by 5'RACE with constant-segment primers, adding sample barcodes and unique molecular identifiers. RNA was extracted from every sample with Trizol reagent. The libraries were amplified in two PCR steps, and the second step added a second sample barcode and Illumina TruSeq adapters. The libraries were sequenced on an Illumina NovaSeq using 2 x 150 bp paired-end reads. On the study's bioinformatics: Demultiplexing of reads and collapsing into UMI-guided consensus sequences were performed with migec v1.2.7. Using mixcr v2.1.11, UMI consensuses were aligned to TRA and TRB V and J templates and then assembled into clonotypes. Expanded or contracted clonotypes were those called significant by both edgeR and NoisET, with noise models trained on biological replicates. edgeR calls used a false discovery rate-adjusted p below 0.01 and a log2 fold-change threshold of 1. As an exploratory analysis of dynamics, max-normalized trajectories of the 1000 most abundant clonotypes were examined with PCA combined with hierarchical clustering. Each responding clone was given a CD4 or CD8 phenotype based on the CD4+ and CD8+ repertoires, which had been sequenced separately. TCRdb reworked the public reads: Q25 trimming with fastp, MiXCR clone assembly, productive beta chains retained. Each CDR3 protein gets just one entry, which takes the most common genes and DNA from the rows behind it. The V and J calls were not made by the authors but by TCRdb's processing. Recorded for this sample are around 100,000 distinct CDR3 sequences; over 20% of them occurred a single time. Together, the top ten hold around 41% of the sample.

V drops 0 bases and J drops 4 bases, leaving 15 bases in between. From its cysteine to its phenylalanine, the CDR3 spans 16 amino acids. Solely the CDR3 DNA is kept, with 48 bases framed from the first base. Via the germline V gene, CDR1 is SGHDT and CDR2 YYEEEE. This clonotype was seen a handful of times. There is no known antigen for this receptor. Nothing much larger sits one base from this clone, and base qualities are not available. The rearrangement joined TRBV5-6 to TRBJ2-3, with a tentative D gene TRBD1 over 7 matching bases. The specimen was PBMCs or a T cell subset sorted from them (not recorded which). This TCR came from a man aged 18-30 years who had mild COVID-19 (a few samples of this study predate the infection). The sample titles of this study are shuffled in the database, so cell type and time point are left out; the donor was told from shared clones. The sequenced DNA: TGTGCCAGCAGCTTGGCTGTCAGGGGGGTCGCAGATACGCAGTATTTT. Its protein reads: CASSLAVRGVADTQYF.